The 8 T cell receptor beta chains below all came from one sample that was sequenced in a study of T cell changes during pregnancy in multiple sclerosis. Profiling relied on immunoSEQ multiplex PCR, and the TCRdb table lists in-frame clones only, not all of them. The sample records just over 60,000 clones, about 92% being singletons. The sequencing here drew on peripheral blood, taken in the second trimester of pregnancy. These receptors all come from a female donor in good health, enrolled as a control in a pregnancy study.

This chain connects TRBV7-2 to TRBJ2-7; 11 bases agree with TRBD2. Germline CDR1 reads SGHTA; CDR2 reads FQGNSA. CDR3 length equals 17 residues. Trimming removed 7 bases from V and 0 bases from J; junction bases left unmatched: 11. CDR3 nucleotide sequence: TGTGCCAGCACCGGCCCACTAGCGGGGGCCTACTCCTACGAGCAGTACTTC. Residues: CASTGPLAGAYSYEQYF.

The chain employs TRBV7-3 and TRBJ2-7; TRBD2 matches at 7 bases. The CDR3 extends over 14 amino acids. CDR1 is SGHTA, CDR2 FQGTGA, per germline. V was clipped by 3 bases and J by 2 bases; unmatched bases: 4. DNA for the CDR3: TGTGCCAGCAGCTTTGGACTAGGTCCCTACGAGCAGTACTTC. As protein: CASSFGLGPYEQYF. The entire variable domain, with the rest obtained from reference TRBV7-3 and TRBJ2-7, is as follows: GAGVSQTPSNKVTEKGKYVELRCDPISGHTALYWYRQSLGQGPEFLIYFQGTGAADDSGLPNDRFFAVRPEGSVSTLKIQRTERGDSAVYLCASSFGLGPYEQYFGPGTRLTVT.

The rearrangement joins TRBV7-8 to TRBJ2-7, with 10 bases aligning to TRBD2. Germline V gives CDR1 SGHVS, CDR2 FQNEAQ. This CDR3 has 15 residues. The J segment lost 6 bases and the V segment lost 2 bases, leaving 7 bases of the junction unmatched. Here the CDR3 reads CASSLLAGVIGEQYF. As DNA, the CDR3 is TGTGCCAGCAGCTTACTAGCGGGAGTTATCGGCGAGCAGTACTTC.

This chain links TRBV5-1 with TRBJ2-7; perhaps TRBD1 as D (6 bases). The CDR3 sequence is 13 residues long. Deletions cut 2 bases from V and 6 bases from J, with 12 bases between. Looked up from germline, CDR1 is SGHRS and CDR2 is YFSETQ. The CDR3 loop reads CASSFRDTSEQYF. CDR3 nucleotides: TGCGCCAGCAGCTTCCGGGACACCTCCGAGCAGTACTTC.

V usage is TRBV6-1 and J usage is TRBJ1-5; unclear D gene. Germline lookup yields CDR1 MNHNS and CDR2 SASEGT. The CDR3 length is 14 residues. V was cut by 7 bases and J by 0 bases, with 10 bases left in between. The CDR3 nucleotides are TGTGCCAGCAAGGAGCACCCTAGCAATCAGCCCCAGCATTTT. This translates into CASKEHPSNQPQHF.

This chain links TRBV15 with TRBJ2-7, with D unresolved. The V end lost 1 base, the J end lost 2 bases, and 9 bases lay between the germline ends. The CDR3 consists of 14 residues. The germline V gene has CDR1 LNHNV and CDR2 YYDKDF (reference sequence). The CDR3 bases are TGTGCCACCAGCAGAGTTGGCCGGGCCTACGAGCAGTACTTC. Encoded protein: CATSRVGRAYEQYF.

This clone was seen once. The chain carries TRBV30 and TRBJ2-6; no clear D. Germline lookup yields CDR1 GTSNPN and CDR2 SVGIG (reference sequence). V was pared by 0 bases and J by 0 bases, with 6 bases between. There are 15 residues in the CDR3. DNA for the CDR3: TGTGCCTGGAGTGTTGGAGTCTCTGGGGCCAACGTCCTGACTTTC. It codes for CAWSVGVSGANVLTF.

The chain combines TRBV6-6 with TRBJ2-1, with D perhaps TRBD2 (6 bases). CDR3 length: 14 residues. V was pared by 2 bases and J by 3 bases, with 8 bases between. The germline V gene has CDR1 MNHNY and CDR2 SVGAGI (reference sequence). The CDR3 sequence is CASSYGGNYNEQFF. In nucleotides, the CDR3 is TGTGCCAGCAGTTACGGCGGGAACTACAATGAGCAGTTCTTC.